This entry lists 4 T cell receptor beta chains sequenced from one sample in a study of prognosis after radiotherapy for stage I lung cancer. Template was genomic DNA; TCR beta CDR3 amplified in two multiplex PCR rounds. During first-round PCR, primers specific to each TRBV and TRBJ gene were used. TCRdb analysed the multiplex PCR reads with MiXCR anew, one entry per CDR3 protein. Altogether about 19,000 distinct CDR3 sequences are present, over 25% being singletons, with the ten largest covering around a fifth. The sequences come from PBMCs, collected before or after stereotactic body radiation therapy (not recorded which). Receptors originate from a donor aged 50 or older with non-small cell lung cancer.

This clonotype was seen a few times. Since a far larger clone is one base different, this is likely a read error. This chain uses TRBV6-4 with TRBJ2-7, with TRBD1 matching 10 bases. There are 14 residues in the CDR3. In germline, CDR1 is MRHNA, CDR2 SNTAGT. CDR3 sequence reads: CAGSLWDRGSEQYF. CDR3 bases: TGTGCCGGCAGCCTCTGGGACAGGGGATCCGAGCAGTACTTC.

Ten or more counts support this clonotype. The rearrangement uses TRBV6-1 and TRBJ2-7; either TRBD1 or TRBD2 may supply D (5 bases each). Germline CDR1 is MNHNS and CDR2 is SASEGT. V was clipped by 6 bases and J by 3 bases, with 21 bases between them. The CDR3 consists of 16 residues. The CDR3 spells CASRSNRDVTFYEQYF. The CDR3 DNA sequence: TGTGCCAGCAGATCGAACCGGGACGTCACCTTCTACGAGCAGTACTTC.

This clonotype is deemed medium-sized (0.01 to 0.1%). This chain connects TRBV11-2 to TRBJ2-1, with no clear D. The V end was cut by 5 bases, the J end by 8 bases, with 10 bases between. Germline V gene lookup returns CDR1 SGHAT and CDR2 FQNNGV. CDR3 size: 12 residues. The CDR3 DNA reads TGTGCCAGCAGCCGTTGGAGCGATGAGCAGTTCTTC. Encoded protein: CASSRWSDEQFF.

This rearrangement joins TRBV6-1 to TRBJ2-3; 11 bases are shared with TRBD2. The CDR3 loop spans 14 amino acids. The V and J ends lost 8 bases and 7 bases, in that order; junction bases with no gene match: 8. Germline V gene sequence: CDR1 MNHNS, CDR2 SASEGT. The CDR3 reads CASPDLAGGYTQYF. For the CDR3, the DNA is TGTGCCAGCCCCGATCTAGCGGGAGGATATACGCAGTATTTT.